The 21 T cell receptor beta chains reported below all come from one sample, sequenced in a study of cytomegalovirus exposure and HLA in healthy donors (dated by TCRdb to between 2016 and 2019). Receptor amplification or capture employed the immunoSEQ multiplex PCR assay. Sourced from immuneACCESS, this table was stored by TCRdb with only in-frame sequences that have V and J called. A share of the clones is absent; for the studies checked, an unresolved V gene accounts for under half, and the remainder has no known explanation. The sample profile shows 200,000 to 250,000 clones; over 65% of them were found once. Around 5.4% of the sample rests with the top ten. Sequenced: PBMCs. The receptors here all came from a woman under 30 in good health and CMV-seronegative.

The V call is TRBV5-1, the J call TRBJ2-1, with unresolved D. This CDR3 has 15 amino acids. Trimming left V 0 bases short and J 1 base short, with 8 bases between. The germline gives CDR1 SGHRS, CDR2 YFSETQ. This chain's CDR3 is CASSLVSLSYNEQFF. The DNA of the CDR3 is TGCGCCAGCAGCTTGGTGTCGCTATCCTACAATGAGCAGTTCTTC.

The table lists this clone with a count of one. The V and J genes are TRBV27 and TRBJ1-5; D remains unclear. The CDR3 loop spans 14 amino acids. Between the trimmed V and J ends, which lost 6 bases and 0 bases, there was a span of 9 bases. Germline V gives CDR1 MNHEY, CDR2 SMNVEV (reference sequence). CDR3 nucleotides: TGTGCCAGCAGCCCTTTGAGTAGCAATCAGCCCCAGCATTTT. As protein: CASSPLSSNQPQHF.

This rearrangement joins TRBV25-1 to TRBJ2-1; D may be TRBD2 (5 bases). The CDR3 is 18 residues long. V was pared by 6 bases and J by 1 base, with 22 bases between. Per germline, CDR1 MGHDK and CDR2 SYGVNS. The CDR3 DNA is TGTGCCAGCAGCCTCTATAACCGCGGGCCGATTTCCTACAATGAGCAGTTCTTC. This sequence encodes CASSLYNRGPISYNEQFF.

The V call is TRBV6-5, the J call TRBJ1-4; 7 bases fit TRBD1. The ends lost 7 bases at V and 4 bases at J; junction bases unmatched: 9. CDR1 is MNHEY and CDR2 is SVGAGI in the germline V gene. This CDR3 has 15 amino acids. In DNA form, the CDR3 reads TGTGCCAGCAAGCGCCGGGGACAGAGTAATGAAAAACTGTTTTTT. Translation: CASKRRGQSNEKLFF.

This clone was detected only a few times. V is TRBV6-5 and J is TRBJ2-7; 9 bases are shared with TRBD1. The CDR3 is 14 residues long. Germline V gene sequence: CDR1 MNHEY, CDR2 SVGAGI. V shed 6 bases, J shed 3 bases, and the junction held 6 bases outside the gene matches. The chain's CDR3 is CASSEDRGNYEQYF. The DNA for the CDR3 is TGTGCCAGCAGCGAGGACAGGGGTAACTACGAGCAGTACTTC.

The chain combines TRBV4-1 with TRBJ2-7; D is unresolved. Per germline, CDR1 MGHRA and CDR2 YSYEKL. The ends were cut back, 3 bases at V and 2 bases at J, with 17 bases in the middle. The CDR3 is made up of 16 amino acids. CDR3 residues: CASSQPSLTATYEQYF. The CDR3 region has the DNA TGCGCCAGCAGCCAGCCCTCGCTGACCGCGACCTACGAGCAGTACTTC.

J is TRBJ1-1 and V is TRBV5-1; maybe TRBD1 (5 bases). Germline CDR1 reads SGHRS; CDR2 reads YFSETQ. The CDR3 runs 11 residues. V was trimmed by 5 bases and J by 9 bases, leaving 11 bases between them. The CDR3 reads CASRAGPQAFF. The CDR3 DNA reads as TGCGCCAGCAGGGCAGGGCCTCAAGCTTTCTTT.

The rearrangement links TRBV7-8 to TRBJ2-1; TRBD2 is a possible D gene (5 bases). The CDR3 sequence is 13 residues long. The V and J ends lost 5 bases and 12 bases respectively, with 17 bases between them. CDR1 SGHVS and CDR2 FQNEAQ come from the germline V gene. The DNA of the CDR3 is TGTGCCAGCAGCCTGGACTTAGGCCGCGGGCAGTTCTTC. This sequence encodes CASSLDLGRGQFF.

The chain couples TRBV13 to TRBJ2-5, with D unclear. The CDR3 sequence is 17 residues long. Trimming cost V 5 bases and J 1 base, with 20 bases left between them. The V gene's germline CDR1 is PRHDT and CDR2 FYEKMQ (reference sequence). The chain's CDR3 is CASSPTPHGGVQETQYF. CDR3 DNA sequence: TGTGCCAGCAGCCCTACTCCTCACGGTGGAGTCCAAGAGACCCAGTACTTC. The full variable domain, its missing parts supplied by reference TRBV13 and TRBJ2-5, is AAGVIQSPRHLIKEKRETATLKCYPIPRHDTVYWYQQGPGQDPQFLISFYEKMQSDKGSIPDRFSAQQFSDYHSELNMSSLELGDSALYFCASSPTPHGGVQETQYFGPGTRLLVL.

The chain combines TRBV7-8 with TRBJ1-1; D possibly corresponds to TRBD1 (6 bases). V was shortened by 5 bases and J by 5 bases, with 18 bases between the two germline ends. In germline, CDR1 is SGHVS, CDR2 FQNEAQ. The CDR3 has 15 residues. The CDR3, as DNA: TGTGCCAGCAGCACCCCACAGGGTATGAGGACTGAAGCTTTCTTT. It codes for CASSTPQGMRTEAFF. The full variable domain, with the rest looked up from reference TRBV7-8 and TRBJ1-1, is GAGVSQSPRYKVAKRGQDVALRCDPISGHVSLFWYQQALGQGPEFLTYFQNEAQLDKSGLPSDRFFAERPEGSVSTLKIQRTQQEDSAVYLCASSTPQGMRTEAFFGQGTRLTVV.

V usage is TRBV18 and J usage is TRBJ2-7; 9 positions match TRBD1. J lost 6 bases, V lost 0 bases, and 3 bases had no gene match. CDR3 length equals 14 residues. Looked up from germline, CDR1 is KGHSH and CDR2 is LQKENI. The CDR3 DNA sequence: TGTGCCAGCTCACCACCGTTGACAGGGGGCGAGCAGTACTTC. Translating it yields CASSPPLTGGEQYF. Looking up the rest from reference TRBV18 and TRBJ2-7 gives the full variable domain: NAGVMQNPRHLVRRRGQEARLRCSPMKGHSHVYWYRQLPEEGLKFMVYLQKENIIDESGMPKERFSAEFPKEGPSILRIQQVVRGDSAAYFCASSPPLTGGEQYFGPGTRLTVT.

This clone showed up just once. The V and J genes are TRBV25-1 and TRBJ2-7; D is unresolved. The CDR3 is made up of 15 amino acids. The V end was cut by 3 bases, the J end by 2 bases, with 14 bases between. The germline CDR1 and CDR2 sequences are MGHDK and SYGVNS. The CDR3 DNA reads TGTGCCAGCAGTGATAAGGGCCCTCGAACCTACGAGCAGTACTTC. Amino acids: CASSDKGPRTYEQYF.

The rearrangement links TRBV5-6 to TRBJ1-1, with 9 positions matching TRBD1. CDR1 and CDR2 (germline): SGHDT, YYEEEE. V gave up 4 bases and J gave up 1 base; unmatched junction bases: 2. The CDR3 is 14 residues long. The CDR3 DNA is TGTGCCAGCAGCCCGGACAGGGGGAACACTGAAGCTTTCTTT. As protein: CASSPDRGNTEAFF.

This clone showed up just a few times. The gene calls are TRBV6-6 and TRBJ1-2; TRBD1 agrees at 7 bases. The ends lost 4 bases at V and 3 bases at J; junction bases unmatched: 5. Germline V gene lookup returns CDR1 MNHNY and CDR2 SVGAGI (reference sequence). The CDR3 length is 14 residues. CDR3 amino acids: CASSSQGQDYGYTF. For the CDR3, the DNA is TGTGCCAGCAGTTCACAGGGGCAGGACTATGGCTACACCTTC.

This clone was seen only once. V is TRBV10-2 and J is TRBJ2-5; D unresolved. The CDR3 sequence is 14 residues long. The V gene's germline CDR1 is WSHSY and CDR2 SAAADI. V gave up 2 bases and J gave up 5 bases, with 12 bases separating them. The CDR3 loop is CASSEPRPAETQYF. DNA of the CDR3: TGCGCCAGCAGTGAGCCGAGACCGGCGGAGACCCAGTACTTC.

V usage is TRBV6-6 and J usage is TRBJ2-7, with 11 bases aligning to TRBD1. Losses at the gene ends were 5 bases for V and 2 bases for J; bases not matched to a gene: 5. The germline V gene encodes CDR1 MNHNY and CDR2 SVGAGI (reference sequence). CDR3 length: 15 amino acids. The CDR3 region has the DNA TGTGCCAGCAGTGGCGGGACAGGGGGGGCCTACGAGCAGTACTTC. It translates to CASSGGTGGAYEQYF.

The chain recombines TRBV2 with TRBJ2-1, with 9 bases that match TRBD1. The CDR3 has 16 amino acids. V shed 3 bases, J shed 2 bases, and the junction held 5 bases outside the gene matches. Germline CDR1 SNHLY, CDR2 FYNNEI. CDR3 coding DNA: TGTGCCAGCAGTGATCGCGGGACAGGGACCTACAATGAGCAGTTCTTC. It translates to CASSDRGTGTYNEQFF.

This chain joins TRBV11-2 and TRBJ2-2; 10 bases match TRBD2. V lost 5 bases to trimming and J lost 4 bases; unmatched junction nucleotides: 10. CDR1 and CDR2 from the germline V gene are SGHAT and FQNNGV. The CDR3 consists of 17 residues. CDR3 sequence reads: CASSQGGLAGVTGELFF. The CDR3 nucleotides read TGTGCCAGCAGCCAAGGGGGGCTAGCGGGGGTCACCGGGGAGCTGTTTTTT.

This chain uses TRBV7-9 with TRBJ2-7; tentatively, D is TRBD2 (7 bases). The length of the CDR3 is 14 residues. V was clipped by 2 bases and J by 5 bases, with 13 bases between them. Per the germline V gene, CDR1 is SEHNR and CDR2 is FQNEAQ (reference sequence). Written as DNA, the CDR3 is TGTGCCAGCAGCTTACGGGGGGCGGCCGACGAGCAGTACTTC. Protein sequence: CASSLRGAADEQYF.

This clone was recorded once. The rearrangement uses TRBV4-2 and TRBJ2-2; D is uncertain. This CDR3 comprises 13 residues. Trimming shortened V by 5 bases and J by 3 bases, and 7 bases separated the two germline ends. Germline V gene lookup returns CDR1 LGHNA and CDR2 YNFKEQ. As DNA, the CDR3 is TGTGCCAGCAGCGTGGCGGACACCGGGGAGCTGTTTTTT. This encodes CASSVADTGELFF.

For this clone: The same CDR3 can be traced to other DNA sequences in this sample. The chain has TRBV20-1 and TRBJ1-2; perhaps TRBD1 as D (6 bases). Germline V lookup: CDR1 DFQATT, CDR2 SNEGSKA (reference sequence). The V and J ends lost 5 bases and 3 bases respectively, with 7 bases between them. The CDR3 loop spans 11 amino acids. The CDR3 loop is CSARQDYGYTF. The DNA for the CDR3 is TGCAGTGCTCGACAGGACTATGGCTACACCTTC.